This TCR beta chain stems from a study of T cell responses to AZD1222 COVID-19 vaccine. Study-wide context: Pooling covered second doses at about 4 or about 12 weeks. Whole-study findings and limits: At 160-218 and 743-854, vaccine-associated CD4 TCRs were dominant, and they spanned spike. Donors were mostly white British, more females; clonal diversity possibly underestimated. Samples come after the peak T cell response, not at day 14.

Profiling relied on immunoSEQ multiplex PCR, and the TCRdb table lists in-frame clones only, not all of them. Of 100,000 or so clones in the sample, more than 70% were seen once. V lost 6 bases to trimming and J lost 5 bases; unmatched junction nucleotides: 6. The length of the CDR3 is 13 residues. Per the germline V gene, CDR1 is SEHNR and CDR2 is FQNEAQ (reference sequence). Worth noting for this clone: Its specificity is unknown.

V is TRBV7-9 and J is TRBJ1-1; 7 bases align to TRBD1. The source was peripheral blood, collected on day 0 of AZD1222 vaccination. The TCR was taken from an adult in good health. The chain's CDR3 is CASSRLTGTEAFF. The CDR3 nucleotides read TGTGCCAGCAGTCGCCTGACAGGGACTGAAGCTTTCTTT.